These 22 T cell receptor beta chains originate from one sample sequenced in a study of CD8+CD57+ T cells in acquired aplastic anemia. Genomic DNA served as template for TCR beta VDJ and CDR3 profiling. TCRdb recomputed calls from the reads with MiXCR, one row per CDR3 protein. The repertoire includes about 160,000 distinct CDR3 sequences, 70% to 80% of them detected once, and approximately 50% sits in the top ten. The patients chosen for sequencing had shown expansion of CD8+CD57+ cells (detected by flow cytometry). The sample comprised sorted CD4+, CD8+, or CD8+CD57+ T cells (not recorded which) from PBMCs. The receptors originated from a human donor with aplastic anemia.

The chain couples TRBV2 to TRBJ1-2, with D tentatively TRBD1 (6 bases). Germline CDR1 and CDR2: SNHLY and FYNNEI. This CDR3 has 14 residues. The V gene lost 8 bases and the J gene lost 8 bases, with 21 bases spanning the gap. In DNA, the CDR3 is TGTGCCAGCGGGGGCCGCGTGGTAGGAGGGGGCTACACCTTC. Protein sequence: CASGGRVVGGGYTF.

The chain carries TRBV24-1 and TRBJ1-5; 12 bases match TRBD1. The CDR3 runs 16 residues. Germline V gene lookup returns CDR1 KGHDR and CDR2 SFDVKD. Trimming cost V 4 bases and J 5 bases; bases outside gene matches: 5. DNA for the CDR3: TGTGCCACCAGTGAACCAGGGACAGGGGGCGATCAGCCCCAGCATTTT. Its protein is CATSEPGTGGDQPQHF.

This clonotype was counted a few times. V usage is TRBV15 and J usage is TRBJ2-5; D call uncertain. V was trimmed by 1 base and J by 5 bases, leaving 5 bases between them. This CDR3 comprises 12 residues. Looked up from germline, CDR1 is LNHNV and CDR2 is YYDKDF (reference sequence). The CDR3 region is CATSRGGETQYF. In DNA, the CDR3 is TGTGCCACCAGCAGAGGTGGGGAGACCCAGTACTTC.

Concerning this clonotype: A junction boundary mismatches the germline segment, possibly from a read error. The genes are TRBV6-1 and TRBJ1-1, with no clear D. This CDR3 has 16 residues. CDR1 and CDR2 from the germline V gene are MNHNS and SASEGT. CDR3 sequence (DNA): TGTGCCAGCAGTGAAGCGGAGGGCGGTTTGAACACTGAAGCTTCCTTT. It codes for CASSEAEGGLNTEASF.

This clonotype was observed a few times. The V gene is TRBV28, the J gene TRBJ1-5; 9 nucleotides agree with TRBD1. Germline V lookup: CDR1 MDHEN, CDR2 SYDVKM. V dropped 10 bases and J dropped 5; count of bases not matched to a gene: 9. This CDR3 is built from 14 residues. The CDR3, as DNA: TGTGCCATCTCTCCGGGACAGGGATATCAGCCCCAGCATTTT. It is translated as CAISPGQGYQPQHF.

J is TRBJ1-6 and V is TRBV7-9; tentatively, D is TRBD1 (6 bases). Trimming cost V 5 bases and J 9 bases, with 20 bases left between them. This CDR3 has 16 residues. Germline V CDR1 and CDR2: SEHNR, FQNEAQ (reference sequence). The CDR3 loop is CASSPPGAGLGSPLHF. The DNA of the CDR3 is TGTGCCAGCAGCCCCCCAGGGGCCGGATTAGGTTCACCCCTCCACTTT.

The chain has TRBV12-3 or TRBV12-4 and TRBJ2-2, with TRBD1 matching 8 bases. V was clipped by 5 bases and J by 2 bases; unmatched bases: 4. This CDR3 has 15 amino acids. For the CDR3, the DNA is TGTGCCAGCAGTCAAACAGGGGGAAACACCGGGGAGCTGTTTTTT. Its translation is CASSQTGGNTGELFF.

This chain joins TRBV12-3 or TRBV12-4 and TRBJ2-6, with D unresolved. Trimming took off 5 bases at V and 2 bases at J, with 13 bases between the two ends. This CDR3 has 16 residues. The CDR3: CASSRLNGAGANVLTF. CDR3 bases: TGTGCCAGCAGTCGCCTGAATGGAGCTGGGGCCAACGTCCTGACTTTC.

The chain uses TRBV3-1 and TRBJ1-2; TRBD1 might be the D (6 bases). Per germline, CDR1 LGHDT and CDR2 YNNKEL (reference sequence). Trimming pared 1 base from V and 0 bases from J, leaving 9 bases between. The CDR3 spans 15 residues. In nucleotides, the CDR3 is TGTGCCAGCAGCCAAGTATACAGGGCTAACTATGGCTACACCTTC. Residues: CASSQVYRANYGYTF.

The chain combines TRBV12-3 or TRBV12-4 with TRBJ2-5, with D possibly being TRBD2 (6 bases). V lost 5 bases, J lost 0 bases, and 10 bases lay in between. The CDR3 has 14 residues. The chain's CDR3 is CASSLTSYQETQYF. In DNA form, the CDR3 reads TGTGCCAGCAGTCTCACTAGCTACCAAGAGACCCAGTACTTC.

This chain links TRBV7-2 with TRBJ2-7; the match to TRBD1 covers 8 bases. The ends lost 6 bases at V and 9 bases at J; junction bases unmatched: 7. The germline V gene encodes CDR1 SGHTA and CDR2 FQGNSA. There are 12 residues in the CDR3. The CDR3 loop reads CASSYSDRGQYF. DNA for the CDR3: TGTGCCAGCAGTTACTCCGACAGGGGGCAGTACTTC.

The chain couples TRBV12-3 or TRBV12-4 to TRBJ2-7; 8 bases are shared with TRBD2. Germline trimming cut 5 bases from V and 7 bases from J; bases unmatched to any gene: 7. The length of the CDR3 is 13 residues. CDR3 in amino acids: CASSRGGRGEQYF. CDR3 in DNA: TGTGCCAGCAGTCGGGGGGGGCGAGGTGAGCAGTACTTC.

Many counts were recorded for this clonotype. The CDR3 region is CASSPGGDGDTQYF. Written as DNA, the CDR3 is TGTGCCAGCAGCCCGGGGGGGGACGGAGATACGCAGTATTTT. The rearrangement links TRBV6-4 to TRBJ2-3, with 8 bases that match TRBD2. The CDR3 length is 14 residues. V lost 6 bases to trimming and J lost 5 bases; unmatched junction nucleotides: 7. From germline, CDR1 is MRHNA and CDR2 SNTAGT.

This chain uses TRBV7-2 with TRBJ1-5; TRBD1 matches 7 bases. The CDR3 is 15 amino acids. V was pared by 4 bases and J by 3 bases, with 6 bases of the junction left unmatched. Germline V gene data show CDR1 as SGHTA and CDR2 as FQGNSA. The CDR3 DNA reads TGTGCCAGCAGCTACAGGGGAGGGCTCAATCAGCCCCAGCATTTT. Its protein is CASSYRGGLNQPQHF. The full variable domain, completed using reference TRBV7-2 and TRBJ1-5, is GAGVSQSPSNKVTEKGKDVELRCDPISGHTALYWYRQSLGQGLEFLIYFQGNSAPDKSGLPSDRFSAERTGGSVSTLTIQRTQQEDSAVYLCASSYRGGLNQPQHFGDGTRLSIL.

The chain combines TRBV2 with TRBJ2-1; perhaps TRBD1 as D (6 bases). The ends were cut back, 3 bases at V and 5 bases at J, with 8 bases in the middle. CDR3 length: 13 amino acids. CDR1 SNHLY and CDR2 FYNNEI come from the germline V gene. CDR3 bases: TGTGCCAGCAGTGACTCAGGGGACAATGAGCAGTTCTTC. This sequence encodes CASSDSGDNEQFF.

The CDR3 DNA is TGTGCCAGCAGCTTTAGAGGGTCCAGCTCTGGGGCCAACGTCCTGACTTTC. Translation: CASSFRGSSSGANVLTF. The V gene is TRBV6-4, the J gene TRBJ2-6; the D gene is possibly TRBD2 (5 bases). The CDR3 spans 17 residues. V dropped 6 bases and J dropped 0 bases, with 15 bases sitting between them. Per the germline V gene, CDR1 is MRHNA and CDR2 is SNTAGT.

This clonotype was seen only a few times. The V call is TRBV27, the J call TRBJ2-1; D possibly corresponds to TRBD2 (7 bases). CDR1 MNHEY and CDR2 SMNVEV come from the germline V gene (reference sequence). This CDR3 contains 15 residues. V was clipped by 2 bases and J by 4 bases, with 12 bases between them. Written as DNA, the CDR3 is TGTGCCAGCAGTTTAGGGGGGGGCTGGTACAATGAGCAGTTCTTC. Translating gives CASSLGGGWYNEQFF.

The J gene is TRBJ2-2, the V gene TRBV25-1, with TRBD1 matching 9 bases. The germline CDR1 and CDR2 sequences are MGHDK and SYGVNS. CDR3 length equals 19 residues. The V gene end was trimmed by 5 bases and the J gene end by 4 bases; junction bases not matched to a gene: 17. The CDR3 is CASSSLQGGQGGGTGELFF. CDR3 DNA sequence: TGTGCCAGCAGTTCCCTCCAGGGGGGACAGGGAGGCGGCACCGGGGAGCTGTTTTTT.

This clonotype was counted between two and nine times. The CDR3 DNA reads as TGTGCCAGCAGCTCCGGGACAGGGGGTCAGCCCCAGCATTTT. Residues: CASSSGTGGQPQHF. The rearrangement uses TRBV7-6 and TRBJ1-5; 11 bases are a match to TRBD1. This CDR3 is built from 14 residues. The germline V gene has CDR1 SGHVS and CDR2 FNYEAQ. J lost 6 bases, V lost 4 bases, and 2 bases had no gene match.

The J gene is TRBJ1-5, the V gene TRBV20-1; tentatively, D is TRBD1 (5 bases). This CDR3 is built from 12 residues. V was shortened by 2 bases and J by 6 bases, with 8 bases between the two germline ends. The germline CDR1 and CDR2 sequences are DFQATT and SNEGSKA (reference sequence). The CDR3, as DNA: TGCAGTGCTAGACGGGGGGGTCAGCCCCAGCATTTT. It codes for CSARRGGQPQHF.

As regards this clonotype: One junction end disagrees with the germline gene, perhaps due to a read error. The genes are TRBV5-1 and TRBJ2-1; the match to TRBD1 covers 7 bases. Germline V gives CDR1 SGHRS, CDR2 YFSETQ. This CDR3 is 15 amino acids long. This CDR3 reads CASSSAQGIHNEQFF. CDR3 bases: TGCGCCAGCAGCTCGGCACAGGGGATTCACAACGAGCAGTTCTTC.

This clonotype has a handful of counts. The chain couples TRBV7-7 to TRBJ1-1, with D unclear. Germline lookup yields CDR1 SSHAT and CDR2 FNYEAQ (reference sequence). The CDR3 covers 13 residues. Trimming removed 4 bases from V and 0 bases from J, with 6 bases in between. CDR3 nucleotide sequence: TGTGCCAGCAGCTCCTCAATGAACACTGAAGCTTTCTTT. It translates to CASSSSMNTEAFF.